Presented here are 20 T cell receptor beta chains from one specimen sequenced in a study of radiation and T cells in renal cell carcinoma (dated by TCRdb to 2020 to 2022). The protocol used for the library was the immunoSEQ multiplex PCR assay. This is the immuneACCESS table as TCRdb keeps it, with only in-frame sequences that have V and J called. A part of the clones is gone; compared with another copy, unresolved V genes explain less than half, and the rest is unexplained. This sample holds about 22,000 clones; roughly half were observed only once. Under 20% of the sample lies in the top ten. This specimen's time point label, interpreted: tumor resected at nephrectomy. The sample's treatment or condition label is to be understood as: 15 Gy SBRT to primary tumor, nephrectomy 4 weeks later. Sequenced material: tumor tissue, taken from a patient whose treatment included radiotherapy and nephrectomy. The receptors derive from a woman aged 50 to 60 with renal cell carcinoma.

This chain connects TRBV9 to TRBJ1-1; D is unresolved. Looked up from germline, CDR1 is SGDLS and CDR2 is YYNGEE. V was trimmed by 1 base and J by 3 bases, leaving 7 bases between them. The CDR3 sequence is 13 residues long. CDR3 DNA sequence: TGTGCCAGCAGCGTATCCGGGGACACTGAAGCTTTCTTT. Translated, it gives CASSVSGDTEAFF.

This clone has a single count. CDR3 sequence reads: CASSTGLESAEAFF. The DNA for the CDR3 is TGTGCCAGTAGTACTGGACTTGAGTCGGCGGAAGCTTTCTTT. The rearrangement uses TRBV19 and TRBJ1-1; D not certain. V lost 4 bases to trimming and J lost 8 bases, with 17 bases between them. The CDR3 sequence is 14 residues long. Germline V gene data show CDR1 as LNHDA and CDR2 as SQIVND (reference sequence).

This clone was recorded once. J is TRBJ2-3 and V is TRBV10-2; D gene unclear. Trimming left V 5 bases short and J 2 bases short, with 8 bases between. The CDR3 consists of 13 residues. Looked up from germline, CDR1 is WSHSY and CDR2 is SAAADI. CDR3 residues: CASSLQLTDTQYF. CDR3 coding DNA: TGCGCCAGCAGTCTCCAGCTCACAGATACGCAGTATTTT.

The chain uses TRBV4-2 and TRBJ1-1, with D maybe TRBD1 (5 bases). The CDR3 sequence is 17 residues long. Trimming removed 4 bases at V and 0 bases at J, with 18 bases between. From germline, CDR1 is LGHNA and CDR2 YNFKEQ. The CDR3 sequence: CASSLVAMTAVNTEAFF. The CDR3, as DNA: TGTGCCAGCAGCCTAGTAGCGATGACAGCGGTGAACACTGAAGCTTTCTTT.

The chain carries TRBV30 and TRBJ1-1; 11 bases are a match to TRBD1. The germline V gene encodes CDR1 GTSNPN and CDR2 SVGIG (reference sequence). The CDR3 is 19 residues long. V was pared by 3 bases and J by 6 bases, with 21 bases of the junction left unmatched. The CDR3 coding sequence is TGTGCCTGGAGGCCCACTAGAGGACAGGGGGCCCTAGAGAGATCTGAAGCTTTCTTT. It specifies CAWRPTRGQGALERSEAFF.

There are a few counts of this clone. The DNA of the CDR3 is TGTGCCAGCGGAGACATGGGGAACACTGAAGCTTTCTTT. It translates to CASGDMGNTEAFF. This chain uses TRBV18 with TRBJ1-1; D not certain. The CDR3 covers 13 residues. CDR1 and CDR2 (germline): KGHSH, LQKENI. V dropped 8 bases and J dropped 1 base, with 11 bases sitting between them.

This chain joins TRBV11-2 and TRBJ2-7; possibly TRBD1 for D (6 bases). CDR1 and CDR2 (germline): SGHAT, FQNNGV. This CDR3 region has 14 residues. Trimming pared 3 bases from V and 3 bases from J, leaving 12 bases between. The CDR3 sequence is CASSFLEQGYEQYF. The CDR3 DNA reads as TGTGCCAGCAGCTTTTTAGAACAGGGCTACGAGCAGTACTTC.

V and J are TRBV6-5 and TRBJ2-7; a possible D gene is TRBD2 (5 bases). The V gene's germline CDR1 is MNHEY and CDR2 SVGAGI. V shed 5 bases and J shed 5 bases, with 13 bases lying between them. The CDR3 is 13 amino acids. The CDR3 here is CASSTGVFNEQYF. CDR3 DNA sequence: TGTGCCAGCAGTACCGGGGTTTTCAACGAGCAGTACTTC.

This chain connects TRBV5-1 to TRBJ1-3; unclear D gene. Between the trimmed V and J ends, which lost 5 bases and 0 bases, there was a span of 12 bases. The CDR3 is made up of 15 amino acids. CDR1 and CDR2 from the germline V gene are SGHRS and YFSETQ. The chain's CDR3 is CASSFSSSSGNTIYF. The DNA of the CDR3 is TGCGCCAGCAGTTTTTCATCGAGCTCTGGAAACACCATATATTTT.

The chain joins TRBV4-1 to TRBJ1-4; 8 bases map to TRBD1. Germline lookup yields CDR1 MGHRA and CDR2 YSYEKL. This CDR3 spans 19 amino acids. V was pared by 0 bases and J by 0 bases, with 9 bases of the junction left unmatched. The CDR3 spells CASSQDRNRGIATNEKLFF. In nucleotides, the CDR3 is TGCGCCAGCAGCCAAGATCGGAACAGGGGGATTGCAACTAATGAAAAACTGTTTTTT.

The CDR3 spells CASSSPGQGGDTQYF. In DNA form, the CDR3 reads TGTGCCAGCAGCTCCCCCGGGCAGGGAGGAGATACGCAGTATTTT. This chain links TRBV5-4 with TRBJ2-3, with D perhaps TRBD2 (6 bases). The CDR3 has 15 amino acids. Germline values: CDR1 SGHNT, CDR2 YYREEE (reference sequence). Deletions cut 3 bases from V and 5 bases from J, with 16 bases between.

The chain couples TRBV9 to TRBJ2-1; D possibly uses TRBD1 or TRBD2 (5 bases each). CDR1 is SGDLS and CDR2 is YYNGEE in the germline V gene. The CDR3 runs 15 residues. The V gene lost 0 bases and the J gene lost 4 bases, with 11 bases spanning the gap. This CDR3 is CASSVGDGQYNEQFF. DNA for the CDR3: TGTGCCAGCAGCGTAGGGGACGGCCAGTACAATGAGCAGTTCTTC.

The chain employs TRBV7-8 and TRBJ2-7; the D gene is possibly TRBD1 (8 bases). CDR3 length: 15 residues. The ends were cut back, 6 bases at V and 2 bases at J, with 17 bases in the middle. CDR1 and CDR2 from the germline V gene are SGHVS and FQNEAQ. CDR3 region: CASSQGGTGPYEQYF. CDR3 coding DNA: TGTGCCAGCAGTCAGGGAGGGACAGGTCCCTACGAGCAGTACTTC.

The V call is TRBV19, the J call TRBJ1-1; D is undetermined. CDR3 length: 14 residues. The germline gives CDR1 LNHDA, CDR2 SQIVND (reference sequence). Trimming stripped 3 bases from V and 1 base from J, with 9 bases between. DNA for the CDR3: TGTGCCAGTAGTATCGCCGGTACGAACACTGAAGCTTTCTTT. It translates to CASSIAGTNTEAFF.

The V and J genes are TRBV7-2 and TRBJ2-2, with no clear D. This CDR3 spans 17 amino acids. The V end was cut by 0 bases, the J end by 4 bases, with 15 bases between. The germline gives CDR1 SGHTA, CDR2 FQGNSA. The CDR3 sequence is CASSLAYRARRTGELFF. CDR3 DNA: TGTGCCAGCAGCTTAGCTTATAGGGCCAGACGCACCGGGGAGCTGTTTTTT.

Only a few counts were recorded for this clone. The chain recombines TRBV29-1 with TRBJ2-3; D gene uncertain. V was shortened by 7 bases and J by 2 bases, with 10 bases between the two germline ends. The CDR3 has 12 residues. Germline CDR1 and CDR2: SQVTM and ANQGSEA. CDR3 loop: CSASKITDTQYF. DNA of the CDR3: TGCAGCGCAAGCAAAATCACAGATACGCAGTATTTT.

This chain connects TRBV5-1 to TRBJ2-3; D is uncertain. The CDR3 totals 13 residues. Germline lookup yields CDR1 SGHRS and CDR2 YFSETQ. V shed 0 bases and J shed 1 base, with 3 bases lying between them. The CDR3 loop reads CASSLAGTDTQYF. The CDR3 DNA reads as TGCGCCAGCAGCTTGGCTGGCACAGATACGCAGTATTTT.

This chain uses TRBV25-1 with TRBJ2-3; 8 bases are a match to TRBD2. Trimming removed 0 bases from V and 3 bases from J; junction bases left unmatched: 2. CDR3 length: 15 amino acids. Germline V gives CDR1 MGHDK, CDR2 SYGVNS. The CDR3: CASSEYGGGTDTQYF. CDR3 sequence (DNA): TGTGCCAGCAGTGAATATGGCGGGGGGACAGATACGCAGTATTTT. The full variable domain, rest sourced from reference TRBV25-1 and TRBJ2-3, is EADIYQTPRYLVIGTGKKITLECSQTMGHDKMYWYQQDPGMELHLIHYSYGVNSTEKGDLSSESTVSRIRTEHFPLTLESARPSHTSQYLCASSEYGGGTDTQYFGPGTRLTVL.

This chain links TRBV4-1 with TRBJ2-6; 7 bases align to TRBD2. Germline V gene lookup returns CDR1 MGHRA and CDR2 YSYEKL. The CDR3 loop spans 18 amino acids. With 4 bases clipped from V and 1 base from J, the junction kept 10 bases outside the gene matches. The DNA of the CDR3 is TGCGCCAGCAGCCTCTCGGCGGGGGAGGGGTCTGGGGCCAACGTCCTGACTTTC. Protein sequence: CASSLSAGEGSGANVLTF.

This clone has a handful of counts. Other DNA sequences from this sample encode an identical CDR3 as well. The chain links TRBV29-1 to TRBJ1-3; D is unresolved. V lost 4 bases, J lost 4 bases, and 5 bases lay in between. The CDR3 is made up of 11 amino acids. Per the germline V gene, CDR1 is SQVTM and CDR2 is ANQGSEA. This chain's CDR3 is CSVAPGNTIYF. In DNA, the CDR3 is TGCAGCGTTGCACCAGGAAACACCATATATTTT.